This T cell receptor (beta chain) was retrieved from a study of spatial heterogeneity in lung cancer. Overall study context: Detection of beta-chain sequences consistently exceeded that of alpha-chain sequences.

Stated time point: sample taken at primary tumor resection. Unsorted samples of tumor, nontumor lung or frozen PBMC had their whole RNA sequenced. Samples were obtained from approximately 72 donors, all untreated early-stage non-small cell lung cancer patients. V lost 1 base to trimming and J lost 7 bases; unmatched junction nucleotides: 8. CDR1 and CDR2 from the germline V gene are LGHNA and YSLEER. The CDR3 totals 15 residues. One entry per CDR3 protein, called by TCRdb with MiXCR from the 5' RACE reads. This sample has 12,000 or so distinct CDR3 sequences; roughly 13% occur once, and the top ten carry 2.4%. This clonotype has ten or more counts.

This sample comprised PBMCs, obtained at surgery. The J gene is TRBJ2-5, the V gene TRBV4-3, with TRBD2 identical over 8 bases. The origin of this receptor is a female donor with early-stage non-small cell lung cancer. CDR3 sequence: CASSQGAAGDGTQYF. CDR3 in DNA: TGCGCCAGCAGCCAAGGGGCAGCGGGAGACGGGACCCAGTACTTC.